This T cell receptor (beta chain) derives from a study of T cells expressing NK-cell markers. This CDR3 comprises 15 residues. Germline CDR1 is LNHDA and CDR2 is SQIVND (reference sequence). TCRdb reanalyzed the 5' RACE reads, giving one entry per CDR3 protein sequence and no DNA. Across a few hundred thousand distinct CDR3 sequences, the top ten clones capture about 3.6% of the sample. This receptor was obtained from a young man in good health. The sequencing sample was made of blood T cells: a sorted CD56 or NKG2C T cell subset, CD4+ or CD8+ T cells, or bulk PBMC T cells (not recorded which). The chain joins TRBV19 to TRBJ1-5. The chain's CDR3 is CASSNGLYGDQPQHF.